This paragraph reports one TCR beta chain. What it binds is unknown. When replicate PCRs were run on sorted subsets, they used 150 to 250 ng DNA, tens of thousands of T cell genomes. Assay used: immunoSEQ multiplex PCR; TCRdb lists only in-frame clones, some missing. There are over a million clones in the sample; around 95% occur only once, and approximately 1% lies in the top ten. The data derive from a study of shared clonotypes between healthy human individuals. Study-level background: For every donor, three CD4 naive, three CD4 memory, two CD8 naive and one CD8 memory plates were used.

V was pared by 2 bases and J by 2 bases, with 5 bases of the junction left unmatched. The CDR3 has 15 residues. CDR1 is SGHRS, CDR2 YFSETQ, per germline. Study conclusions and caveats: Donor clonotype sharing was expected to depend on sequencing depth.

This TCR was recovered from a man aged 25 to 40 in good health. Sequenced: naive CD4+ T cells sorted from blood. The subset is: CD45RA+ positively selected. V gene TRBV5-1 combines with J gene TRBJ2-5, with TRBD2 identical over 8 bases. CDR3 sequence: CASSFLAGPQETQYF. The CDR3 bases are TGCGCCAGCAGCTTTTTAGCGGGACCGCAAGAGACCCAGTACTTC.